Shown below are 14 T cell receptor beta chains from a single sample sequenced in a study of naive and memory T cell subsets. The beta constant-region primer was an equimolar mix of two oligonucleotides covering TRBC1 and TRBC2. From the UMI-ligation and nested PCR reads, TCRdb called clonotypes with MiXCR, one entry per CDR3 protein. The table has some 150,000 distinct CDR3 sequences, over 15% seen once; the top ten hold about 0.15%. Sequencing was done on a sample of naive CD4+ T cells from blood. These receptor sequences come from a human donor in good health.

This clonotype was found a few times. The chain has TRBV12-3 or TRBV12-4 and TRBJ2-7; TRBD1 might be the D (6 bases). V was shortened by 7 bases and J by 5 bases, with 18 bases between the two germline ends. CDR3 length equals 14 residues. CDR3 region: CASTQGWGSNEQYF. The CDR3 coding sequence is TGTGCCAGCACCCAGGGGTGGGGGAGCAACGAGCAGTACTTC.

CDR3 nucleotide sequence: TGTGCCATCTCGGCTAGCGGGAGGGTAAATGAGCAGTTCTTC. Its protein is CAISASGRVNEQFF. The chain has TRBV10-3 and TRBJ2-1; 12 nucleotides align to TRBD2. Germline CDR1 is ENHRY and CDR2 is SYGVKD. Trimming removed 8 bases from V and 7 bases from J; junction bases left unmatched: 6. CDR3 length equals 14 residues.

The sample holds one count of this clonotype. The chain has TRBV30 and TRBJ1-2; the D gene is possibly TRBD1 (5 bases). Germline values: CDR1 GTSNPN, CDR2 SVGIG (reference sequence). The CDR3 runs to 13 residues. V gave up 4 bases and J gave up 5 bases, with 14 bases separating them. The CDR3 here is CAWTPGRKYGYTF. CDR3 sequence (DNA): TGTGCCTGGACTCCGGGACGGAAATATGGCTACACCTTC.

This chain uses TRBV30 with TRBJ2-1; TRBD1 is a possible D gene (6 bases). The germline V gene encodes CDR1 GTSNPN and CDR2 SVGIG (reference sequence). Trimming left V 2 bases short and J 2 bases short, with 10 bases between. CDR3 length: 14 amino acids. CDR3 nucleotide sequence: TGTGCCTGGAGTAAGGGGGTCGCCTACAATGAGCAGTTCTTC. Residues: CAWSKGVAYNEQFF.

V usage is TRBV7-2 and J usage is TRBJ1-1; TRBD1 matches 7 bases. Trimming cost V 5 bases and J 7 bases; bases outside gene matches: 7. From germline, CDR1 is SGHTA and CDR2 FQGNSA. The CDR3 spans 13 residues. CDR3 nucleotide sequence: TGTGCCAGCAGCGTTACCCGGACAGGTGAAGCTTTCTTT. This codes for CASSVTRTGEAFF.

The chain uses TRBV7-9 and TRBJ1-4, with D hard to call. With 7 bases removed from V and 8 bases from J, the gap between germline ends came to 14 bases. Germline lookup yields CDR1 SEHNR and CDR2 FQNEAQ (reference sequence). The CDR3 is 13 amino acids. This chain's CDR3 is CASTPPVGEKLFF. In DNA form, the CDR3 reads TGTGCCAGCACCCCCCCGGTAGGGGAAAAACTGTTTTTT.

CDR3 in DNA: TGTGCCAGCAGTTACTCCGGACAGGCTTCTCTTTCCTATAATTCACCCCTCCACTTT. Encoded protein: CASSYSGQASLSYNSPLHF. The chain uses TRBV6-6 and TRBJ1-6; TRBD1 aligns across 7 bases. The germline CDR1 and CDR2 sequences are MNHNY and SVGAGI (reference sequence). Trimming removed 0 bases from V and 1 base from J; junction bases left unmatched: 9. CDR3 length: 19 amino acids.

The chain combines TRBV4-3 with TRBJ2-1; D might be TRBD1 (6 bases). This CDR3 contains 17 residues. Germline V gives CDR1 LGHNA, CDR2 YSLEER. V was trimmed by 3 bases and J by 6 bases, leaving 21 bases between them. The CDR3 nucleotides are TGCGCCAGCAGCCACCAGGGGCGGCTGGCTAAGTTCAATGAGCAGTTCTTC. Protein: CASSHQGRLAKFNEQFF.

DNA for the CDR3: TGTGCCAGCTCACCGCGACAGGGCATACAAGAGACCCAGTACTTC. Translating it yields CASSPRQGIQETQYF. The V and J genes are TRBV18 and TRBJ2-5; 7 bases agree with TRBD1. Germline V lookup: CDR1 KGHSH, CDR2 LQKENI. The V and J ends lost 3 bases and 2 bases, in that order; junction bases with no gene match: 6. This CDR3 has 15 residues.

The chain has TRBV27 and TRBJ1-2; possible D gene TRBD1, 5 bases. The germline V gene encodes CDR1 MNHEY and CDR2 SMNVEV (reference sequence). The CDR3 is 17 amino acids. V was shortened by 3 bases and J by 4 bases, with 21 bases between the two germline ends. CDR3 residues: CASSFSSSGGAVYGYTF. Written as DNA, the CDR3 is TGTGCCAGCAGTTTTAGCAGTTCGGGAGGGGCGGTCTATGGCTACACCTTC.

This chain uses TRBV9 with TRBJ2-5, with 8 nucleotides matching TRBD1. Trimming cost V 4 bases and J 2 bases; bases outside gene matches: 10. Germline CDR1 and CDR2: SGDLS and YYNGEE. The CDR3 consists of 16 residues. The CDR3 DNA follows: TGTGCCAGCAGCAAGCGCGCCCGGGACAGGCAAGAGACCCAGTACTTC. The encoded protein is CASSKRARDRQETQYF.

The V and J genes are TRBV7-6 and TRBJ1-5, with D perhaps matching TRBD1 (6 bases). The CDR3 runs 19 residues. Germline-derived CDR1 and CDR2 are SGHVS and FNYEAQ. V was trimmed by 1 base and J by 0 bases, leaving 19 bases between them. The CDR3 region is CASSLGSRGGIHSNQPQHF. CDR3 coding DNA: TGTGCCAGCAGCTTAGGCTCCAGGGGAGGGATCCATAGCAATCAGCCCCAGCATTTT.

This clonotype came up a few times. The genes are TRBV12-2 and TRBJ1-1; the table's TRBD1 call for D was not verified on the DNA. TRBV12-2 is a recognized pseudogene. This CDR3 is 17 amino acids long. CDR3 amino acids: CASRPPYGGEVWTEAFF. The CDR3 coding sequence is TGTGCAAGTCGCCCCCCGTACGGGGGAGAGGTTTGGACTGAAGCTTTCTTT.

CDR3 sequence reads: CASSILGGNTEAFF. The CDR3 DNA follows: TGTGCCAGCAGCATCCTGGGGGGGAACACTGAAGCTTTCTTT. V is TRBV2 and J is TRBJ1-1; tentative D call: TRBD1 (5 bases). This CDR3 is 14 amino acids long. Germline values: CDR1 SNHLY, CDR2 FYNNEI. V was pared by 6 bases and J by 1 base, with 12 bases between.